The 25 T cell receptor beta chains given below trace back to one sample, sequenced in a study of graft-versus-host responses after intestinal transplantation. TCRdb's table, derived via immunoSEQ multiplex PCR, lists solely in-frame clones and lacks some. The data show some 93,000 clones, roughly nine tenths seen once. Their antigens are not known. The specimen was unstimulated CD8+ T cells sorted from spleen or lymph node cells, collected before intestinal transplant. Receptors originate from a human donor who received an intestinal transplant.

The V call is TRBV25-1, the J call TRBJ1-2; D is ambiguous. CDR3 length equals 13 residues. In germline, CDR1 is MGHDK, CDR2 SYGVNS. The V gene lost 4 bases and the J gene lost 7 bases, with 13 bases spanning the gap. The CDR3: CASSGGLFSGYTF. As DNA, the CDR3 is TGTGCCAGCAGTGGAGGGCTCTTTTCTGGCTACACCTTC.

With regard to this clone: The sample contains more than one DNA sequence encoding this CDR3. The genes are TRBV7-8 and TRBJ2-7; 14 bases align to TRBD2. J gave up 6 bases and V 5 bases, and 9 bases lay outside the gene matches. CDR3 length: 16 residues. Germline V gene lookup returns CDR1 SGHVS and CDR2 FQNEAQ. CDR3 nucleotide sequence: TGTGCCAGCAGCCCGGGACTAGCGGGAGTTAATCCCGAGCAGTACTTC. Encoded protein: CASSPGLAGVNPEQYF.

The rearrangement links TRBV29-1 to TRBJ1-1, with 7 bases identical to TRBD1. The CDR3 extends over 14 amino acids. V shed 7 bases, J shed 1 base, and the junction held 9 bases outside the gene matches. CDR1 and CDR2 from the germline V gene are SQVTM and ANQGSEA. CDR3 residues: CSGWGTEQNTEAFF. DNA for the CDR3: TGCAGCGGATGGGGGACAGAACAGAACACTGAAGCTTTCTTT.

This rearrangement joins TRBV6-5 to TRBJ2-7; 11 bases align to TRBD2. The CDR3 runs 14 residues. Germline CDR1 MNHEY, CDR2 SVGAGI. The V gene end was trimmed by 3 bases and the J gene end by 4 bases; junction bases not matched to a gene: 2. CDR3 region: CASSYGTSGYEQYF. In DNA, the CDR3 is TGTGCCAGCAGTTATGGGACTAGCGGTTACGAGCAGTACTTC.

CDR3 in amino acids: CASSSLRGTEDYEQYF. Written as DNA, the CDR3 is TGTGCCAGCAGCTCCCTTCGCGGGACAGAGGATTACGAGCAGTACTTC. The chain carries TRBV5-6 and TRBJ2-7, with D possibly being TRBD1 (7 bases). The V end lost 3 bases, the J end lost 4 bases, and 20 bases lay between the germline ends. Germline V gene sequence: CDR1 SGHDT, CDR2 YYEEEE. The length of the CDR3 is 16 residues.

The chain uses TRBV7-2 and TRBJ2-7, with D perhaps matching TRBD1 (6 bases). V was pared by 5 bases and J by 1 base, with 12 bases between. This CDR3 is built from 14 residues. Germline assignment: CDR1 SGHTA and CDR2 FQGNSA. The CDR3 DNA is TGTGCCAGCAGCCCGTCACAGGGTTCCTACGAGCAGTACTTC. Translated: CASSPSQGSYEQYF.

The chain has TRBV7-9 and TRBJ2-5; the match to TRBD2 covers 11 bases. V gave up 7 bases and J gave up 0 bases; unmatched junction bases: 16. CDR3 length equals 19 residues. Germline loops: CDR1 SEHNR, CDR2 FQNEAQ (reference sequence). The DNA for the CDR3 is TGTGCCAGCACCGAGGGCGACCTAGCGGGGGGCCAGTACCAAGAGACCCAGTACTTC. This encodes CASTEGDLAGGQYQETQYF.

The V and J genes are TRBV9 and TRBJ2-5, with TRBD2 matching over 8 bases. J lost 3 bases, V lost 3 bases, and 7 bases had no gene match. The CDR3 covers 15 residues. Germline V lookup: CDR1 SGDLS, CDR2 YYNGEE. The CDR3: CASSARSGGKETQYF. CDR3 coding DNA: TGTGCCAGCAGCGCCCGATCGGGGGGGAAAGAGACCCAGTACTTC.

The chain couples TRBV5-1 to TRBJ1-2, with 10 bases that match TRBD1. The CDR3 is 16 residues long. Germline V gives CDR1 SGHRS, CDR2 YFSETQ. The ends lost 1 base at V and 6 bases at J; junction bases unmatched: 9. The CDR3 nucleotides are TGCGCCAGCAGCTTGATCATTGCGGGACAGGGGAATGGCTACACCTTC. Translating it yields CASSLIIAGQGNGYTF. The full variable domain, completed using reference TRBV5-1 and TRBJ1-2, is KAGVTQTPRYLIKTRGQQVTLSCSPISGHRSVSWYQQTPGQGLQFLFEYFSETQRNKGNFPGRFSGRQFSNSRSEMNVSTLELGDSALYLCASSLIIAGQGNGYTFGSGTRLTVV.

This chain's CDR3 is CASSSPSGEQFF. The CDR3 DNA follows: TGTGCCAGCAGCTCACCTAGCGGTGAGCAGTTCTTC. This chain uses TRBV7-9 with TRBJ2-1, with 7 bases fitting TRBD2. After removal of 4 bases from V and 9 bases from J, the junction contained 3 bases not matched to a gene. The CDR3 is 12 residues long. Germline V gene data show CDR1 as SEHNR and CDR2 as FQNEAQ (reference sequence).

The V gene is TRBV2, the J gene TRBJ1-2; 8 positions agree with TRBD1. The J segment lost 4 bases and the V segment lost 1 base, leaving 11 bases of the junction unmatched. CDR1 SNHLY and CDR2 FYNNEI come from the germline V gene. The CDR3 runs 17 residues. The CDR3 DNA follows: TGTGCCAGCAGTGAAGGCCAGGGGGCGCGGTCACCCTATGGCTACACCTTC. Residues: CASSEGQGARSPYGYTF.

CDR3 coding DNA: TGTGCCAGCAGCTTGGGGGGGGTTAACTATGGCTACACCTTC. Amino acid sequence: CASSLGGVNYGYTF. The chain recombines TRBV5-5 with TRBJ1-2; a possible D gene is TRBD1 (5 bases). V dropped 0 bases and J dropped 1 base, with 7 bases sitting between them. The CDR3 is 14 residues long. In germline, CDR1 is SGHKS, CDR2 YYEKEE (reference sequence).

The chain links TRBV29-1 to TRBJ2-3, with 7 bases that match TRBD2. Unmatched junction bases numbered 13, after V lost 6 bases and J lost 4 bases. This CDR3 comprises 15 residues. The germline V gene has CDR1 SQVTM and CDR2 ANQGSEA. The CDR3 reads CSVEWGGEGPDTQYF. Written as DNA, the CDR3 is TGCAGCGTGGAATGGGGCGGGGAGGGGCCAGATACGCAGTATTTT.

J is TRBJ2-1 and V is TRBV6-1; 8 bases line up with TRBD2. The germline gives CDR1 MNHNS, CDR2 SASEGT. The V and J ends lost 7 bases and 5 bases, in that order; junction bases with no gene match: 7. The CDR3 runs to 14 residues. The DNA for the CDR3 is TGTGCCAGCATACTAGCGGAATACCACAATGAGCAGTTCTTC. Translated: CASILAEYHNEQFF.

The V call is TRBV7-8, the J call TRBJ2-7, with D possibly TRBD2 on 6 matching bases. The CDR3 runs 16 residues. Trimming took off 1 base at V and 0 bases at J, with 13 bases between the two ends. Germline V lookup: CDR1 SGHVS, CDR2 FQNEAQ. The CDR3, as DNA: TGTGCCAGCAGCTTAGTCGGCGGGGTAAGCTCCTACGAGCAGTACTTC. It yields the protein CASSLVGGVSSYEQYF.

V gene TRBV9 combines with J gene TRBJ1-1; no firm D call. Trimming stripped 7 bases from V and 0 bases from J, with 16 bases between. This CDR3 contains 15 residues. CDR1 is SGDLS and CDR2 is YYNGEE in the germline V gene. The CDR3 DNA is TGTGCCAGCGGACTGATCGACGGCCTGAACACTGAAGCTTTCTTT. Protein: CASGLIDGLNTEAFF.

This clone was observed a single time. The chain recombines TRBV7-6 with TRBJ2-1; D is possibly TRBD2 (5 bases). The V gene lost 1 base and the J gene lost 7 bases, with 26 bases spanning the gap. The CDR3 extends over 19 amino acids. Germline loops: CDR1 SGHVS, CDR2 FNYEAQ. CDR3 region: CASSLVPADGLAGGNEQFF. As DNA, the CDR3 is TGTGCCAGCAGCTTAGTCCCAGCAGATGGCTTGGCGGGTGGTAATGAGCAGTTCTTC.

The V gene is TRBV11-1, the J gene TRBJ2-7; TRBD1 matches at 9 bases. Germline V CDR1 and CDR2: SGHAT, FQDESV (reference sequence). After removal of 4 bases from V and 2 bases from J, the junction contained 6 bases not matched to a gene. This CDR3 has 15 amino acids. CDR3: CASSWPGQGTYEQYF. The CDR3 coding sequence is TGTGCCAGCAGCTGGCCGGGACAGGGCACCTACGAGCAGTACTTC.

The chain carries TRBV29-1 and TRBJ2-5; TRBD2 matches 7 bases. V shed 6 bases, J shed 5 bases, and the junction held 9 bases outside the gene matches. The CDR3 spans 13 residues. In germline, CDR1 is SQVTM, CDR2 ANQGSEA. DNA of the CDR3: TGCAGCGTGGAAAGCTGGGGGGGGGAGACCCAGTACTTC. Protein product: CSVESWGGETQYF.

Notes on this clone: The same CDR3 arises from other DNA sequences in this sample as well. The genes are TRBV5-1 and TRBJ2-7, with D possibly being TRBD1 (5 bases). CDR1 SGHRS and CDR2 YFSETQ come from the germline V gene. The CDR3 length is 14 residues. V gave up 0 bases and J gave up 3 bases, with 10 bases separating them. CDR3 coding DNA: TGCGCCAGCAGCTTGGGGCAGGGAAGCTACGAGCAGTACTTC. This encodes CASSLGQGSYEQYF. The variable domain in full, completed from reference TRBV5-1 and TRBJ2-7, reads KAGVTQTPRYLIKTRGQQVTLSCSPISGHRSVSWYQQTPGQGLQFLFEYFSETQRNKGNFPGRFSGRQFSNSRSEMNVSTLELGDSALYLCASSLGQGSYEQYFGPGTRLTVT.

The chain has TRBV18 and TRBJ2-7; 9 nucleotides align to TRBD2. Germline CDR1 is KGHSH and CDR2 is LQKENI. The CDR3 runs 14 residues. The trim removed 5 bases at V and 2 bases at J, leaving 4 bases unmatched. The CDR3 nucleotides are TGTGCCAGCTCAGCGGGGGGGAAGGCCTACGAGCAGTACTTC. It encodes CASSAGGKAYEQYF.

V is TRBV4-2 and J is TRBJ2-7; 11 nucleotides agree with TRBD2. J lost 5 bases, V lost 2 bases, and 2 bases had no gene match. Germline V gene data show CDR1 as LGHNA and CDR2 as YNFKEQ. The CDR3 contains 14 residues. The CDR3 sequence is CASSQSLAGDEQYF. CDR3 DNA: TGTGCCAGCAGCCAATCACTAGCGGGAGACGAGCAGTACTTC.

This clone has just one count. The CDR3 sequence is CASSHKAGAPLYNEQFF. The DNA for the CDR3 is TGCGCCAGCAGCCATAAAGCGGGAGCTCCTCTTTACAATGAGCAGTTCTTC. The rearrangement links TRBV4-1 to TRBJ2-1; 8 bases fit TRBD2. The CDR3 is made up of 17 amino acids. Per germline, CDR1 MGHRA and CDR2 YSYEKL. V was pared by 3 bases and J by 4 bases, with 11 bases of the junction left unmatched.

This chain uses TRBV9 with TRBJ2-3, with TRBD2 matching over 8 bases. The CDR3 totals 15 residues. Unmatched junction bases numbered 6, after V lost 0 bases and J lost 6 bases. Germline loops: CDR1 SGDLS, CDR2 YYNGEE. CDR3 nucleotide sequence: TGTGCCAGCAGCGTAGTCGGGGGGGCCGGGGATACGCAGTATTTT. Its protein product is CASSVVGGAGDTQYF.

The genes are TRBV7-9 and TRBJ2-3; TRBD2 matches at 8 bases. The V and J ends lost 0 bases and 5 bases, in that order; junction bases with no gene match: 13. CDR3 length: 18 amino acids. Germline V gene sequence: CDR1 SEHNR, CDR2 FQNEAQ (reference sequence). The CDR3 region has the DNA TGTGCCAGCAGCTTAGCCCCTTCCCTCGGACTAGCCCAAGATACGCAGTATTTT. Its translation: CASSLAPSLGLAQDTQYF.